This is a list of T cell receptor beta chains from one sample in a study of shared clonotypes between healthy human individuals. This table comes from immunoSEQ multiplex PCR, and its TCRdb copy is limited to in-frame clones, with some not included. The sample has fewer than 1.8 million clones, 98% seen once; the top ten hold under 0.45%. The sequencing input was naive CD4+ T cells sorted from blood. These receptors came from a man in his thirties or forties in good health. CDR3s include the opening cysteine and the closing phenylalanine or tryptophan. Each record gives: clone size, D gene, V gene, J gene, CDR3 DNA, CDR3 protein. The D gene is left open where the match is weak. Clone sizes are given selectively: once, few, many, or a class where the clone is expanded.

-	-	TRBV5-1	TRBJ1-5	TGCGCCAGCAGCTTGGGCACCCTAGGCGGCAATCAGCCCCAGCATTTT	CASSLGTLGGNQPQHF
-	-	TRBV5-1	TRBJ1-1	TGCGCCAGCAGCAGCTTGGGACTGAACACTGAAGCTTTCTTT	CASSSLGLNTEAFF
-	-	TRBV6-5	TRBJ1-3	TGTGCCAGCATCCGAAACACCATATATTTT	CASIRNTIYF
-	-	TRBV29-1	TRBJ2-1	TGCAGCGTTGGGGGGTATTCTGAGCAGTTCTTC	CSVGGYSEQFF
-	-	TRBV5-1	TRBJ1-1	TGCGCCAGCAGCACTGAGTATTCGGGCACTGAAGCTTTCTTT	CASSTEYSGTEAFF
-	TRBD1	TRBV27	TRBJ1-5	TGTGCCAGCAGTCCCAAGGGACAGCGCAATCAGCCCCAGCATTTT	CASSPKGQRNQPQHF
once	-	TRBV5-1	TRBJ2-7	TGCGCCAGCAGCTTGGCCTCAGAGTTCTACGAGCAGTACTTC	CASSLASEFYEQYF
-	-	TRBV5-1	TRBJ1-2	TGCGCCAGCAGCTTGTTGGAACAGGACACTAACTATGGCTACACCTTC	CASSLLEQDTNYGYTF
-	-	TRBV7-8	TRBJ2-6	TGTGCCAGCAGCCAAAAGAGGGGACTCCCGGCTGGGGCCAACGTCCTGACTTTC	CASSQKRGLPAGANVLTF
-	-	TRBV28	TRBJ2-3	TGTGCCAGCAAGGATGGGGGTGGGACAGATACGCAGTATTTT	CASKDGGGTDTQYF
-	-	TRBV25-1	TRBJ2-7	TGTGCCAGCAGTGCAGACAGGTCCTACGAGCAGTACTTC	CASSADRSYEQYF
-	-	TRBV9	TRBJ2-5	TGTGCCAGCAGCGCACTGGGGCAGGGACAAGAGACCCAGTACTTC	CASSALGQGQETQYF
-	-	TRBV7-9	TRBJ1-2	TGTGCCAGCAGGACCAGGGAGGATATGGTGAATTATGGCTACACCTTC	CASRTREDMVNYGYTF
-	-	TRBV7-2	TRBJ2-3	TGTGCCAGCAGCTTAGTCGGAGCGGGCCTGGGGAACACAGATACGCAGTATTTT	CASSLVGAGLGNTDTQYF
-	TRBD2	TRBV18	TRBJ2-1	TGTGCCAGCTCCGGGACTAGCGGAAATGAGCAGTTCTTC	CASSGTSGNEQFF
-	-	TRBV6-5	TRBJ2-1	TGTGCCAGCAGTTACGCCTCCAGCGGGCGCTTCAATGAGCAGTTCTTC	CASSYASSGRFNEQFF
-	TRBD1	TRBV4-3	TRBJ2-7	TGCGCCAGCAGCCAAGATATGGGGACAGGGGACGAGCAGTACTTC	CASSQDMGTGDEQYF
-	-	TRBV11-2	TRBJ2-3	TGTGCCAGCAGCTTAGGAATAGATACGCAGTATTTT	CASSLGIDTQYF
-	-	TRBV29-1	TRBJ2-3	TGCAGCGCCGGGCGGGACACGAGCCTTGTTGGGGCAGATACGCAGTATTTT	CSAGRDTSLVGADTQYF
-	TRBD2	TRBV10-1	TRBJ2-5	TGCGCCAGCAGTGAGTCGAGCGGGAGAGAGACCCAGTACTTC	CASSESSGRETQYF
-	-	TRBV5-5	TRBJ1-1	TGTGCCAGCAGCTTGGAGCAGATGAACACTGAAGCTTTCTTT	CASSLEQMNTEAFF
-	-	TRBV7-9	TRBJ2-7	TGTGCCAGCAGCTTAAGGGCATCCGAGCAGTACTTC	CASSLRASEQYF
-	TRBD2	TRBV9	TRBJ2-1	TGTGCCAGCAGCCTTCTGGGACTAGCGGGAGTCGAGTACAAGTTCTTC	CASSLLGLAGVEYKFF
-	-	TRBV5-1	TRBJ1-2	TGCGCCAGCAGCTTGGATCCGGGACGGAACTATGGCTACACCTTC	CASSLDPGRNYGYTF
-	TRBD2	TRBV19	TRBJ2-7	TGTGCCAGTAGTATTGGGCTAGCGGGAGGGCCACGCGAGCAGTACTTC	CASSIGLAGGPREQYF
-	TRBD1	TRBV7-9	TRBJ1-5	TGTGCCAGCAGCTTAGGAGGGACAGGGGGATACCATAGCAATCAGCCCCAGCATTTT	CASSLGGTGGYHSNQPQHF
-	-	TRBV29-1	TRBJ1-5	TGCAGCGTTGAGTCGGGGGGAGATCAGCCCCAGCATTTT	CSVESGGDQPQHF
-	-	TRBV20-1	TRBJ2-7	TGCAGTGCTAGTTCAGGGGTCGAGCAGTACTTC	CSASSGVEQYF
-	-	TRBV9	TRBJ2-7	TGTGCCAGCAGCGTAGCTTACGGACTATACGAGCAGTACTTC	CASSVAYGLYEQYF
-	-	TRBV6-5	TRBJ1-1	TGTGCCAGCAGTTACCAGGGACGGAGGACTGAAGCTTTCTTT	CASSYQGRRTEAFF
-	-	TRBV5-4	TRBJ2-3	TGTGCCAGCAGCTCACGGACTAGACTAGGGGGCTCCACAGATACGCAGTATTTT	CASSSRTRLGGSTDTQYF
-	TRBD1	TRBV28	TRBJ1-5	TGTGCCAGCAGTTTAGCACAGGGGGCACAGCCCCAGCATTTT	CASSLAQGAQPQHF